This TCR beta chain was profiled in a study of CD8 T cells in Susac syndrome. The CDR3 loop spans 17 amino acids. Germline CDR1 LNHDA, CDR2 SQIVND (reference sequence). The ends were cut back, 5 bases at V and 0 bases at J, with 14 bases in the middle. Random hexamers primed reverse transcription of about 0.45 to 1 ug RNA. TCRdb reanalysed the immunoSEQ multiplex PCR reads using MiXCR and keeps one entry per CDR3 protein. Found here are about 140,000 distinct CDR3 sequences, approximately 95% of them singletons; the top ten hold about 0.18%. This clonotype was recorded only once. This receptor was taken from a human donor with Susac syndrome. The sample was CD8+ T cells from PBMCs. The chain combines TRBV19 with TRBJ2-6; perhaps TRBD1 as D (6 bases). The CDR3 region is CASSSWDTVSGANVLTF. CDR3 DNA: TGTGCCAGTAGTTCGTGGGACACCGTCTCTGGGGCCAACGTCCTGACTTTC. Supplemented by reference TRBV19 and TRBJ2-6, the full variable domain reads DGGITQSPKYLFRKEGQNVTLSCEQNLNHDAMYWYRQDPGQGLRLIYYSQIVNDFQKGDIAEGYSVSREKKESFPLTVTSAQKNPTAFYLCASSSWDTVSGANVLTFGAGSRLTVL.